The T cell receptor (beta chain) described here comes from a study of radiation and T cells in renal cell carcinoma. Data came from immunoSEQ multiplex PCR; TCRdb stores just in-frame clones and leaves some out. The data show roughly 160,000 clones, with 88% seen just once and 11% held by the top ten. Time point described: blood 4 weeks post-SBRT, at nephrectomy. Treatment defined: 15 Gy SBRT to primary tumor, nephrectomy 4 weeks later. The patient's renal cell carcinoma had clear cell pathology. The V gene end was trimmed by 5 bases and the J gene end by 3 bases; junction bases not matched to a gene: 10. The CDR3 has 15 amino acids. CDR1 is PRHDT, CDR2 FYEKMQ, per germline (reference sequence).

This sample comprised blood, obtained from a patient whose treatment included radiotherapy and nephrectomy. This chain joins TRBV13 and TRBJ2-7, with 7 bases aligning to TRBD1. This clonotype was obtained from a woman between 45 and 65 years old with renal cell carcinoma. This CDR3 reads CASSPRQTGRYEQYF. CDR3 sequence (DNA): TGTGCCAGCAGCCCCCGCCAGACAGGGCGCTACGAGCAGTACTTC.